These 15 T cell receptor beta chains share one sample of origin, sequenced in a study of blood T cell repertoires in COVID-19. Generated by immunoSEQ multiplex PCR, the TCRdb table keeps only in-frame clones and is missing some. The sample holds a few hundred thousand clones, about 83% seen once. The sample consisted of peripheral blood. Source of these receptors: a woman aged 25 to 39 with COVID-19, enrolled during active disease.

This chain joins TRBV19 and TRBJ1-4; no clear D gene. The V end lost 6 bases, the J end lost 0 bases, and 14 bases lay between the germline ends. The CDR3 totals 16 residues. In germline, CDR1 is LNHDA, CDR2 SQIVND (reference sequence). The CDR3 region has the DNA TGTGCCAGTAGAACAGAAAACGCTGCAACTAATGAAAAACTGTTTTTT. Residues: CASRTENAATNEKLFF.

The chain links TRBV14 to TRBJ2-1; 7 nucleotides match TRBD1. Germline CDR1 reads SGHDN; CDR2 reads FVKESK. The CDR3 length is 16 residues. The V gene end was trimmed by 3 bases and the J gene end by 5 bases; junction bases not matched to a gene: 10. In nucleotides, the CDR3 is TGTGCCAGCAGCCACCTGACAGGGATGGGTCACAATGAGCAGTTCTTC. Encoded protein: CASSHLTGMGHNEQFF.

The CDR3 region has the DNA TGTGCCAGCAGTGAATCATTGACAGGGGTCACCGGGGAGCTGTTTTTT. It codes for CASSESLTGVTGELFF. The chain has TRBV6-1 and TRBJ2-2; TRBD1 agrees at 8 bases. Germline V gene data show CDR1 as MNHNS and CDR2 as SASEGT. The CDR3 extends over 16 amino acids. With 2 bases clipped from V and 4 bases from J, the junction kept 6 bases outside the gene matches.

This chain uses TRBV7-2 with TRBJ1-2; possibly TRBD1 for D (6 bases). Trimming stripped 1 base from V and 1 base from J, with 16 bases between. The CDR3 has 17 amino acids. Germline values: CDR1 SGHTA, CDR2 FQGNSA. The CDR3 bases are TGTGCCAGCAGCTTAGTGGCAGGGGTTAAGGTTAACTATGGCTACACCTTC. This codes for CASSLVAGVKVNYGYTF.

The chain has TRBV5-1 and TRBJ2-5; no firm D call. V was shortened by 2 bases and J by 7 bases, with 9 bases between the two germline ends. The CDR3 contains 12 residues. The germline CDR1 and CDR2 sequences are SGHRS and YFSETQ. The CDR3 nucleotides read TGCGCCAGCAGCTTAGAATCAGGGACCCAGTACTTC. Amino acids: CASSLESGTQYF.

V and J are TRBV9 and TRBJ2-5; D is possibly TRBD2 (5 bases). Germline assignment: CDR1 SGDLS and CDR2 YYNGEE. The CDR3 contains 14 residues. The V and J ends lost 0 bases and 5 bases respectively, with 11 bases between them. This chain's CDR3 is CASSVGWQRETQYF. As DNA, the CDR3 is TGTGCCAGCAGCGTAGGATGGCAGCGGGAGACCCAGTACTTC.

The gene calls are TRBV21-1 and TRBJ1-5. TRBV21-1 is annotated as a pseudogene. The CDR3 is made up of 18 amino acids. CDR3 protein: CASSKPPWRGNSNQPQHF. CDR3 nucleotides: TGTGCCAGCAGCAAACCTCCCTGGCGAGGGAATAGCAATCAGCCCCAGCATTTT.

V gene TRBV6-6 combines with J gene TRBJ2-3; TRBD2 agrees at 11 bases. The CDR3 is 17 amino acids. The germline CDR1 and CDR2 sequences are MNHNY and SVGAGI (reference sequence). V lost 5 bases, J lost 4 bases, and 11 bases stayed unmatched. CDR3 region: CASSPRASGRRPDTQYF. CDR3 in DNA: TGTGCCAGCAGTCCCAGGGCTAGCGGGAGGAGGCCAGATACGCAGTATTTT.

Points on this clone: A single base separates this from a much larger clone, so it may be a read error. In DNA form, the CDR3 reads TGTGCCAGCAGCATAAGAAGACCTAGCGGGCGCACAGATACGCAGTATTTT. Protein product: CASSIRRPSGRTDTQYF. The J gene is TRBJ2-3, the V gene TRBV5-4; 8 bases align to TRBD2. Germline-derived CDR1 and CDR2 are SGHNT and YYREEE (reference sequence). J was trimmed by 1 base and V by 4 bases; bases with no gene match: 11. The CDR3 length is 17 residues.

CDR3 sequence reads: CATSDSGREQFF. The CDR3 bases are TGTGCCACCAGTGATTCTGGGCGCGAGCAGTTCTTC. The chain uses TRBV24-1 and TRBJ2-1; D not certain. Trimming took 2 bases from V and 10 from J, leaving 8 bases between them. The CDR3 consists of 12 residues. Germline V lookup: CDR1 KGHDR, CDR2 SFDVKD.

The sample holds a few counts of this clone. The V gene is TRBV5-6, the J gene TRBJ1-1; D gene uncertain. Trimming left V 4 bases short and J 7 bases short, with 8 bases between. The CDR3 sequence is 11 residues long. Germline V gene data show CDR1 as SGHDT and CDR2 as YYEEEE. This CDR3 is CASSTEFEAFF. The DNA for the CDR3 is TGTGCCAGCAGCACGGAGTTTGAAGCTTTCTTT.

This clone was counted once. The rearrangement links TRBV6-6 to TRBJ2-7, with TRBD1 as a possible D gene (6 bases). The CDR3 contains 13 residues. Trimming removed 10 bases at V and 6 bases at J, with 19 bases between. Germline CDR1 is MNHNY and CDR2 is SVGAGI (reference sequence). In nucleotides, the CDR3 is TGTGCCACCCAACAGGGAGATCTCGGCGAGCAGTACTTC. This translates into CATQQGDLGEQYF.

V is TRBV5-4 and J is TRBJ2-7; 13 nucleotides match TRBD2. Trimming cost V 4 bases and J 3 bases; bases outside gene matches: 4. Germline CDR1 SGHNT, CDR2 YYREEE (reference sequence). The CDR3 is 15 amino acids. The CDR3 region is CASSPTSGRIYEQYF. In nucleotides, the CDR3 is TGTGCCAGCAGCCCGACTAGCGGGAGGATCTACGAGCAGTACTTC.

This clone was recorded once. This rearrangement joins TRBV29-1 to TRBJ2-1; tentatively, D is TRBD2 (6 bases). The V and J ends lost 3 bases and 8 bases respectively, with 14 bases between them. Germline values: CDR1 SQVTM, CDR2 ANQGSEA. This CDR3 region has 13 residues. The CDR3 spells CSVDRRLGDEQFF. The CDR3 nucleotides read TGCAGCGTTGACCGACGACTAGGAGATGAGCAGTTCTTC.

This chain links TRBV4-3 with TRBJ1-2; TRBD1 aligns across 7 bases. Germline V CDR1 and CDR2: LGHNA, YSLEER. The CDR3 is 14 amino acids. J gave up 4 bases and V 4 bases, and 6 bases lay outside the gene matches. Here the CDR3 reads CASSPGTEVYGYTF. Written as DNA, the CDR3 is TGCGCCAGCAGCCCGGGGACAGAAGTCTATGGCTACACCTTC.